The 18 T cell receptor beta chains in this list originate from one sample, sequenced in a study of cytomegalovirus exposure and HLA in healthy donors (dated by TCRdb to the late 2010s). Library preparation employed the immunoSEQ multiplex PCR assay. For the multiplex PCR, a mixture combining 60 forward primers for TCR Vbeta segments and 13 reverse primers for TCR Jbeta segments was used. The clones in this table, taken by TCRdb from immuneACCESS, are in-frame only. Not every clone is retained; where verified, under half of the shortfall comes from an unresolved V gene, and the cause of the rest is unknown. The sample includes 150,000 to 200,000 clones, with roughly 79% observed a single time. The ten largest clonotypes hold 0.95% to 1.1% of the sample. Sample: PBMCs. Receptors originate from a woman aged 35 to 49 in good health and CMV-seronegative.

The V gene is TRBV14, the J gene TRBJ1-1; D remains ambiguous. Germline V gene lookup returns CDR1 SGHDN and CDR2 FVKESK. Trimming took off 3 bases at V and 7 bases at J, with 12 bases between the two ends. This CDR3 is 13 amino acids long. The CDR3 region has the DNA TGTGCCAGCAGCCAGGATCTCGCAGGTGAAGCTTTCTTT. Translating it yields CASSQDLAGEAFF.

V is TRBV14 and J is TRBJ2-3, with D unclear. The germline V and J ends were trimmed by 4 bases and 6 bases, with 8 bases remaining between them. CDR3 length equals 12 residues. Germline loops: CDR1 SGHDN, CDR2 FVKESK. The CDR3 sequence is CASSPYGDTQYF. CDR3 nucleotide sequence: TGTGCCAGCAGCCCTTATGGCGATACGCAGTATTTT.

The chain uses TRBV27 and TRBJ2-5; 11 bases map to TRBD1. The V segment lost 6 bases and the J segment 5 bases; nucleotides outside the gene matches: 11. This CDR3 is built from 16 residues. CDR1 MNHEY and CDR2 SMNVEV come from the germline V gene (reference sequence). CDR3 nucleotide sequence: TGTGCCAGCAGCCCGTGGCGGACAGGGGGCATGGAGACCCAGTACTTC. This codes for CASSPWRTGGMETQYF.

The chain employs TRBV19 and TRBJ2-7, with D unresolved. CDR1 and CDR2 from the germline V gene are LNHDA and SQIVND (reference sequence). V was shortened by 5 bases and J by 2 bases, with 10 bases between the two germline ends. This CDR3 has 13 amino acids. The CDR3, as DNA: TGTGCCAGTAGTTATGACACTCCCTACGAGCAGTACTTC. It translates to CASSYDTPYEQYF.

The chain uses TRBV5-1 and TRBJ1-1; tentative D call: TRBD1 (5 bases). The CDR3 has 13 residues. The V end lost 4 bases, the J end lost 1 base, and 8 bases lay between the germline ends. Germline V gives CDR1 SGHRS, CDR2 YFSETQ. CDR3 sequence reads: CASSVQENTEAFF. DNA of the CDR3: TGCGCCAGCAGCGTACAGGAGAACACTGAAGCTTTCTTT.

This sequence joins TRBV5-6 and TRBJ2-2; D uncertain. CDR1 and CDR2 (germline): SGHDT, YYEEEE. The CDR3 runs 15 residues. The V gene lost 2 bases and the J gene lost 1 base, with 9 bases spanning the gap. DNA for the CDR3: TGTGCCAGCAGCTTCTTGGCTCGGAACACCGGGGAGCTGTTTTTT. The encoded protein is CASSFLARNTGELFF.

The CDR3 sequence: CASSPVGGGSTGANVLTF. CDR3 coding DNA: TGTGCCAGCAGCCCAGTGGGCGGCGGGAGTACTGGGGCCAACGTCCTGACTTTC. The chain joins TRBV7-9 to TRBJ2-6; TRBD2 matches 7 bases. The germline V gene encodes CDR1 SEHNR and CDR2 FQNEAQ (reference sequence). Unmatched junction bases numbered 12, after V lost 5 bases and J lost 2 bases. CDR3 length: 18 residues.

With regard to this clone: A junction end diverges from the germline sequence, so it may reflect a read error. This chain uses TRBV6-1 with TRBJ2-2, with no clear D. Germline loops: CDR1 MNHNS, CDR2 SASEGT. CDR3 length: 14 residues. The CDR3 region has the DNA TGTGCCAGCAGGGAAGACTTGAACACCGGGGAGCTGTTTTTT. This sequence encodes CASREDLNTGELFF.

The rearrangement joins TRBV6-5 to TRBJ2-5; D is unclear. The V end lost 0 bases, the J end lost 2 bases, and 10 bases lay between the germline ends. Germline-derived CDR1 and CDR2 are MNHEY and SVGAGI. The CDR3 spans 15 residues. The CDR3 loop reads CASSYSIDNQETQYF. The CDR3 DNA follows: TGTGCCAGCAGTTACTCGATAGACAATCAAGAGACCCAGTACTTC.

The DNA for the CDR3 is TGTGCCAGCCGAGAGTCGGGCGGGATCAATGAGCAGTTCTTC. Translated, it gives CASRESGGINEQFF. The chain recombines TRBV19 with TRBJ2-1; D is perhaps TRBD2 (6 bases). Deletions cut 9 bases from V and 6 bases from J, with 18 bases between. The CDR3 has 14 residues. The germline CDR1 and CDR2 sequences are LNHDA and SQIVND (reference sequence).

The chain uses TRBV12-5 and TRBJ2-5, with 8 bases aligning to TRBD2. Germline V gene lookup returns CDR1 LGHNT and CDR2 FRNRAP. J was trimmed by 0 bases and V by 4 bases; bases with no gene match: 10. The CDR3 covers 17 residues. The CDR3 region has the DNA TGTGCTAGTGGTTCACGTCTGACTAGCGAGTACCAAGAGACCCAGTACTTC. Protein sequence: CASGSRLTSEYQETQYF.

DNA of the CDR3: TGTGCCAGCAGCTTAAGAGACAGGCGCGGGGAGCTGTTTTTT. Amino acids: CASSLRDRRGELFF. This chain connects TRBV7-3 to TRBJ2-2, with TRBD1 as a possible D gene (6 bases). The CDR3 loop spans 14 amino acids. CDR1 and CDR2 (germline): SGHTA, FQGTGA. The V and J ends lost 1 base and 7 bases respectively, with 10 bases between them.

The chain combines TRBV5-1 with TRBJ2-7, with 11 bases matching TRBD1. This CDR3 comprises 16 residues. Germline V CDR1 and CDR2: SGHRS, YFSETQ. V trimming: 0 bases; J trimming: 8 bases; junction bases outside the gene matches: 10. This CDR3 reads CASSLAFVGQGAQQYF. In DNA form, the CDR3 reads TGCGCCAGCAGCTTGGCCTTCGTTGGACAGGGGGCTCAGCAGTACTTC.

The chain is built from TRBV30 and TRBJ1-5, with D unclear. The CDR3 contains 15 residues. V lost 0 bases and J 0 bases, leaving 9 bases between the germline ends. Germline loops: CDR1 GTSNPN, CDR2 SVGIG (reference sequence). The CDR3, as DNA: TGTGCCTGGAGTGTACCCGGGTATAGCAATCAGCCCCAGCATTTT. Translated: CAWSVPGYSNQPQHF. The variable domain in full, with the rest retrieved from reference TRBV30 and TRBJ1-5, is SQTIHQWPATLVQPVGSPLSLECTVEGTSNPNLYWYRQAAGRGLQLLFYSVGIGQISSEVPQNLSASRPQDRQFILSSKKLLLSDSGFYLCAWSVPGYSNQPQHFGDGTRLSIL.

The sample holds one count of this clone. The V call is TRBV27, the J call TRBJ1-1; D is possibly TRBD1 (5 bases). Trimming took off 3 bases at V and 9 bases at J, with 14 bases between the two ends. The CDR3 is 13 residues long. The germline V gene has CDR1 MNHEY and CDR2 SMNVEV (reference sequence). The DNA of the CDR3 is TGTGCCAGCAGTTTCTCAGGGTTAGGAAAAGCTTTCTTT. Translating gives CASSFSGLGKAFF.

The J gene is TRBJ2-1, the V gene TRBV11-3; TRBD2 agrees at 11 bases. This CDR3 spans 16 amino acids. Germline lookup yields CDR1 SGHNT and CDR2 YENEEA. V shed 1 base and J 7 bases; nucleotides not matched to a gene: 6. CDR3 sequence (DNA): TGTGCCAGCAGCTTAGGCCTAGCGGGAGGAAGGAATGAGCAGTTCTTC. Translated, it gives CASSLGLAGGRNEQFF.

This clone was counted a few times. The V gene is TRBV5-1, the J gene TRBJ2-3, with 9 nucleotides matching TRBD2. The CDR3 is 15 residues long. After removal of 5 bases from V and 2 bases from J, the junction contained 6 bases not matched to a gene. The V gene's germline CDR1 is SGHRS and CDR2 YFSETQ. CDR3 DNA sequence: TGCGCCAGCAGAATAGCGGGAGCGATCACAGATACGCAGTATTTT. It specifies CASRIAGAITDTQYF. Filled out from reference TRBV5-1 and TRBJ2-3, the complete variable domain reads KAGVTQTPRYLIKTRGQQVTLSCSPISGHRSVSWYQQTPGQGLQFLFEYFSETQRNKGNFPGRFSGRQFSNSRSEMNVSTLELGDSALYLCASRIAGAITDTQYFGPGTRLTVL.

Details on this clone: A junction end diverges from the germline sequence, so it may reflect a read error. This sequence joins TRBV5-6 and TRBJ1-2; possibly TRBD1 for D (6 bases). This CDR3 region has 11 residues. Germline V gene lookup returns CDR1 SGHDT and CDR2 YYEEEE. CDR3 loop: CASSLIQGVAF. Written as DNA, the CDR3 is TGTGCCAGCAGCTTGATACAGGGTGTCGCCTTC.